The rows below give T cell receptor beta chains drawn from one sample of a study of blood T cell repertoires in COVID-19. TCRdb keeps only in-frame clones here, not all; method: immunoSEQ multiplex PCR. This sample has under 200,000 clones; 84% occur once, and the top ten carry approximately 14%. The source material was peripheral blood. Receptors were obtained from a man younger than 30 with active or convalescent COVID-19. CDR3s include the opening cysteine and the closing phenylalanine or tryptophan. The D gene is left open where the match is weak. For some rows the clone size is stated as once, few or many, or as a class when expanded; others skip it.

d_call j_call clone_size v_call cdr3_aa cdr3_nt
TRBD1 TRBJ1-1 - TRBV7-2 CASSLGGTVMNTEAFF TGTGCCAGCAGCTTAGGTGGGACAGTCATGAACACTGAAGCTTTCTTT
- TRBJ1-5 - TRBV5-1 CASSLFQGFSGGSNQPQHF TGCGCCAGCAGCTTGTTTCAGGGATTCTCGGGCGGTAGCAATCAGCCCCAGCATTTT
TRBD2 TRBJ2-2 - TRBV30 CAWYSGRGKGELFF TGTGCCTGGTATAGCGGGAGGGGAAAGGGGGAGCTGTTTTTT
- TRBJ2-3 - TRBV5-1 CASSDSGIQSTDTQYF TGCGCCAGCAGCGACTCCGGGATCCAAAGCACAGATACGCAGTATTTT
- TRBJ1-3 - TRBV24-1 CATSDREGALLYSGNTIYF TGTGCCACCAGTGATCGCGAGGGCGCGCTGCTTTACTCTGGAAACACCATATATTTT
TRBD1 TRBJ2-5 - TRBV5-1 CASSFGQGRETQYF TGCGCCAGCAGCTTTGGACAGGGACGAGAGACCCAGTACTTC
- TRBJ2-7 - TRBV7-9 CASRKGGGSYEQYF TGTGCCAGCAGGAAGGGGGGAGGGTCCTACGAGCAGTACTTC
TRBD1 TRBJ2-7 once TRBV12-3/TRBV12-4 CASSSTGGWSENF TGTGCCAGCAGTAGCACAGGGGGCTGGAGTGAGAACTTC
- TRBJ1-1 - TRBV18 CASSLDGIMNTEAFF TGTGCCAGCTCACTCGACGGGATTATGAACACTGAAGCTTTCTTT
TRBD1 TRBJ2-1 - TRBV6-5 CASRRQGGSNEQFF TGTGCCAGCAGGCGACAGGGTGGGAGCAATGAGCAGTTCTTC
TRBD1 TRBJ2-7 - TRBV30 CAWSGDRVQQYF TGTGCCTGGAGTGGAGACAGGGTTCAGCAGTACTTC
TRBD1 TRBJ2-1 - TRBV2 CASSVFRQGHNEQFF TGTGCCAGCAGTGTCTTTCGACAGGGGCACAATGAGCAGTTCTTC
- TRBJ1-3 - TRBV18 CASSPNNSGNTIYF TGTGCCAGCTCACCCAACAACTCTGGAAACACCATATATTTT
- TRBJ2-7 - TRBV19 CASSPLGGSRIYEQYF TGTGCCAGTAGTCCCCTGGGGGGTTCGAGGATCTACGAGCAGTACTTC
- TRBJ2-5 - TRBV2 CASKGEETQYF TGTGCCAGCAAGGGGGAAGAGACCCAGTACTTC
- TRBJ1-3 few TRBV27 CASSPGDSGNTIYF TGTGCCAGCAGTCCTGGAGACTCTGGAAACACCATATATTTT
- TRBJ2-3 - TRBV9 CASSVGRGVSTDTQYF TGTGCCAGTAGCGTAGGTAGGGGCGTTAGCACAGATACGCAGTATTTT
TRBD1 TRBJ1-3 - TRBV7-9 CASSRRTGEDTIYF TGTGCCAGCAGCCGTAGGACAGGGGAGGACACCATATATTTT
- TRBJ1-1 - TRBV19 CASKGPREAFF TGTGCCAGTAAAGGCCCTAGGGAAGCTTTCTTT